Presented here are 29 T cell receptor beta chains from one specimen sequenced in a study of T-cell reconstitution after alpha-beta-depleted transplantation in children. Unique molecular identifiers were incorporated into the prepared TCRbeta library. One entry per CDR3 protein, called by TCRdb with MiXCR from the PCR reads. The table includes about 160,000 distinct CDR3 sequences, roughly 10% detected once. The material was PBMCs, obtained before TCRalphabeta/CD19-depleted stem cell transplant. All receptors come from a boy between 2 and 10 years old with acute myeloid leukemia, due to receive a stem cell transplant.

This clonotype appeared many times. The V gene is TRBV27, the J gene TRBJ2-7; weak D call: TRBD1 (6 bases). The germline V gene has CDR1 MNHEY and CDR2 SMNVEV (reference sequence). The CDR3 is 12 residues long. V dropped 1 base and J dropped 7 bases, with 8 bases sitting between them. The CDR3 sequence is CASSLLQGEQYF. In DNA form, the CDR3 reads TGTGCCAGCAGTTTATTACAGGGAGAGCAGTACTTC.

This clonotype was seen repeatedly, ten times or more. CDR3 bases: TGTGCCAGCAGCGTAGGTGACAGGGGTACCACTGAAGCTTTCTTT. Its translation is CASSVGDRGTTEAFF. The rearrangement uses TRBV9 and TRBJ1-1; TRBD1 matches at 8 bases. Germline CDR1 SGDLS, CDR2 YYNGEE. After removal of 0 bases from V and 4 bases from J, the junction contained 5 bases not matched to a gene. The CDR3 length is 15 residues.

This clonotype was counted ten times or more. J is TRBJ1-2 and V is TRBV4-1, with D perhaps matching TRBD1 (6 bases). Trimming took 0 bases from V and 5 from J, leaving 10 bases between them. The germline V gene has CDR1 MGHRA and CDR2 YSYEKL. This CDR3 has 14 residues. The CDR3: CASSQDSGQYGYTF. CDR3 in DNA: TGCGCCAGCAGCCAAGATAGCGGACAGTATGGCTACACCTTC.

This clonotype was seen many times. The CDR3 spells CASSQTRGQAGTYSPLHF. The CDR3 nucleotides are TGCGCCAGCAGCCAAACTCGAGGACAGGCCGGGACGTATTCACCCCTCCACTTT. The chain employs TRBV4-1 and TRBJ1-6; 7 bases agree with TRBD1. This CDR3 is 18 amino acids long. CDR1 and CDR2 from the germline V gene are MGHRA and YSYEKL. V dropped 2 bases and J dropped 8; count of bases not matched to a gene: 15.

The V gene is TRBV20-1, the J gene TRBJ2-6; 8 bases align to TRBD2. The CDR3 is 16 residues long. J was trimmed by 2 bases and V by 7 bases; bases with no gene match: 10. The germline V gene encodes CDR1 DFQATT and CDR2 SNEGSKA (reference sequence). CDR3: CSEPRGGGPGANVLTF. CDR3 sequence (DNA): TGCAGTGAGCCTCGGGGGGGAGGGCCTGGGGCCAACGTCCTGACTTTC.

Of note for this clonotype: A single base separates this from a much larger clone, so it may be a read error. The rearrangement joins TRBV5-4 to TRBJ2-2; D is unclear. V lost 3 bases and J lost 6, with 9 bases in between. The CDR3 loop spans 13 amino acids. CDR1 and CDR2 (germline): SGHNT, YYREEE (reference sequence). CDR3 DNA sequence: TGTGCCAGCAGCTCTGACTCGGCCGGGGAGCTGTTTTTT. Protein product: CASSSDSAGELFF. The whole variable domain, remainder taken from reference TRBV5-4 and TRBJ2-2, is ETGVTQSPTHLIKTRGQQVTLRCSSQSGHNTVSWYQQALGQGPQFIFQYYREEENGRGNFPPRFSGLQFPNYSSELNVNALELDDSALYLCASSSDSAGELFFGEGSRLTVL.

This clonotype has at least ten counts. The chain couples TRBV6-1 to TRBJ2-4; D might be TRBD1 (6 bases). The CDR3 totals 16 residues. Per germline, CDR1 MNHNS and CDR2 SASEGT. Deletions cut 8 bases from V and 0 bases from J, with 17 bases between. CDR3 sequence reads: CASAGTRPLAKNIQYF. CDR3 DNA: TGTGCCAGCGCCGGGACAAGACCTTTAGCCAAAAACATTCAGTACTTC.

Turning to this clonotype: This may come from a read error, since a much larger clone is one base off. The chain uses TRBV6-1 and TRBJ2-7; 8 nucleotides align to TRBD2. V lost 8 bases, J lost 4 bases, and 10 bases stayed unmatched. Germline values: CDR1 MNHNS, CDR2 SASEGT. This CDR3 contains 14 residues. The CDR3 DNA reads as TGTGCCAGCGCATTAGCGGGAAGAGATTACGAGCAGTACTTC. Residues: CASALAGRDYEQYF.

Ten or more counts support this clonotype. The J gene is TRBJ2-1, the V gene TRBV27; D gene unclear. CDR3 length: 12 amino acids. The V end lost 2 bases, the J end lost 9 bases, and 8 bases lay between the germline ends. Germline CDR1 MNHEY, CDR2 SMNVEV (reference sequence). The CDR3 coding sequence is TGTGCCAGCAGTTTAGGGCTGGGTGAGCAGTTCTTC. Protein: CASSLGLGEQFF.

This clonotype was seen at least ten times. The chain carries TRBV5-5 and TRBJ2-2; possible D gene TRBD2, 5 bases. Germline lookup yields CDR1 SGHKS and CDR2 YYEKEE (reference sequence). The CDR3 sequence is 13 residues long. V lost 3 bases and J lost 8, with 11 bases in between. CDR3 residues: CASSWRSLGELFF. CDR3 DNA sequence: TGTGCCAGCAGCTGGAGGAGTCTGGGGGAGCTGTTTTTT.

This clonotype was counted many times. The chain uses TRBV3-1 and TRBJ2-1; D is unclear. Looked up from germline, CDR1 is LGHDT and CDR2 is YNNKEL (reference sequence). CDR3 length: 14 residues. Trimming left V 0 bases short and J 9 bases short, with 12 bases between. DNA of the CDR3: TGTGCCAGCAGCCAAGATCCCACGGAACGTGAGCAGTTCTTC. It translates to CASSQDPTEREQFF.

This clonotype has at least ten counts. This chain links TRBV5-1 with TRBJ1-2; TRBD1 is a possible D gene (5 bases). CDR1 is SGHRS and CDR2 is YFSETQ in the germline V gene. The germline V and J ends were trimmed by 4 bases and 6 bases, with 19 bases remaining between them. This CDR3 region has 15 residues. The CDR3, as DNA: TGCGCCAGCAGCGGAGAGAGTAGGGGAGGGGATGGCTACACCTTC. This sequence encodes CASSGESRGGDGYTF.

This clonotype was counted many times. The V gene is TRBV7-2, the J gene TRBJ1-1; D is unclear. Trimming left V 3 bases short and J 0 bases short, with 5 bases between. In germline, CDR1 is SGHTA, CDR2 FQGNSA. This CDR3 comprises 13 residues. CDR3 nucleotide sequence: TGTGCCAGCAGCTTTAATGTGAACACTGAAGCTTTCTTT. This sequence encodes CASSFNVNTEAFF.

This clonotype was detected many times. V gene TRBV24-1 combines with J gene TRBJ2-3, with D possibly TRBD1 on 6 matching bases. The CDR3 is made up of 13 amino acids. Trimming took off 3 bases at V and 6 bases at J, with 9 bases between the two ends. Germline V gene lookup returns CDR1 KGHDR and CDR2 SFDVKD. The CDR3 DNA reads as TGTGCCACCAGTGATATAGGACAGGATACGCAGTATTTT. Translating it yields CATSDIGQDTQYF.

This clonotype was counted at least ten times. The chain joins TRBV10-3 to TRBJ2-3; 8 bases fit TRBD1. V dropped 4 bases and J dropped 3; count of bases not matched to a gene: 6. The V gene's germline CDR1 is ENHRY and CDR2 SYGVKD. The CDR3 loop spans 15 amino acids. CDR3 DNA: TGTGCCATCAGTGCGCAGACAGGGGCGACAGATACGCAGTATTTT. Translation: CAISAQTGATDTQYF.

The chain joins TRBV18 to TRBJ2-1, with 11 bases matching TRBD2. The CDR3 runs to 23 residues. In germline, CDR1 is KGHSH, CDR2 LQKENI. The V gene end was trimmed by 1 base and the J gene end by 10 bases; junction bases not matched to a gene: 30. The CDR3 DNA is TGTGCCAGCTCACCACGTTGGCTAGCGGGAGGCCCGGACAACGAAGGTCGTCGAGAAGAGCAGTTCTTC. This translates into CASSPRWLAGGPDNEGRREEQFF. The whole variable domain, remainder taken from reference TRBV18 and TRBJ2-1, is NAGVMQNPRHLVRRRGQEARLRCSPMKGHSHVYWYRQLPEEGLKFMVYLQKENIIDESGMPKERFSAEFPKEGPSILRIQQVVRGDSAAYFCASSPRWLAGGPDNEGRREEQFFGPGTRLTVL.

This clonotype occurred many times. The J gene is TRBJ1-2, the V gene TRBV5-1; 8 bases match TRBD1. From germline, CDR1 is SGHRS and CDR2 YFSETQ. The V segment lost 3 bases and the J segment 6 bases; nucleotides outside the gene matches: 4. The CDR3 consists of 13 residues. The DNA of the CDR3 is TGCGCCAGCAGCTATCAGGGGGCGGATGGCTACACCTTC. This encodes CASSYQGADGYTF.

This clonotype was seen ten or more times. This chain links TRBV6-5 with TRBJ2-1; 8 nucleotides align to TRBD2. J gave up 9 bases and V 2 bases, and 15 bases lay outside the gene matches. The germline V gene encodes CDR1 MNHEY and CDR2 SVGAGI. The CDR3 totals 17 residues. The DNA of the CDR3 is TGTGCCAGCAGTTACCCAGAGCGGGAGCAAGGAACGGGTGAGCAGTTCTTC. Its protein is CASSYPEREQGTGEQFF.

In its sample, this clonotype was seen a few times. The CDR3 loop is CASSFLSGGTEAFF. The CDR3 region has the DNA TGTGCCAGCTCATTCCTATCAGGGGGCACTGAAGCTTTCTTT. The genes are TRBV18 and TRBJ1-1; 7 nucleotides line up with TRBD1. Germline V lookup: CDR1 KGHSH, CDR2 LQKENI. Germline trimming cut 5 bases from V and 4 bases from J; bases unmatched to any gene: 7. The CDR3 is made up of 14 amino acids.

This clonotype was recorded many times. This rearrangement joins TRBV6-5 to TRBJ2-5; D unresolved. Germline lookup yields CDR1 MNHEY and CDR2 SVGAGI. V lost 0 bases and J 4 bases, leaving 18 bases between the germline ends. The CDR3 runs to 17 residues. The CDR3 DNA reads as TGTGCCAGCAGTTACTCGAGTGGCTGGAGCCGGACAGAGACCCAGTACTTC. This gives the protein CASSYSSGWSRTETQYF.

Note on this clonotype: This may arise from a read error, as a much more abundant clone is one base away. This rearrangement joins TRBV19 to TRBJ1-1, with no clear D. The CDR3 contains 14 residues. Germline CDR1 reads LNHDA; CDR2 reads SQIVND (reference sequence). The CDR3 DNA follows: TGTGCCAGTAGTATCGGCCCCCGGGGTACTGCAGCTTTCTTT. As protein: CASSIGPRGTAAFF.

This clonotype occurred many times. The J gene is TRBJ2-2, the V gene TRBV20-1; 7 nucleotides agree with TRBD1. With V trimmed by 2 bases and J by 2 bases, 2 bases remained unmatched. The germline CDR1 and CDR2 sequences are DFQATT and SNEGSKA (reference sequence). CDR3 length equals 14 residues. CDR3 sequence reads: CSARRTGNTGELFF. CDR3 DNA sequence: TGCAGTGCTAGACGGACAGGAAACACCGGGGAGCTGTTTTTT.

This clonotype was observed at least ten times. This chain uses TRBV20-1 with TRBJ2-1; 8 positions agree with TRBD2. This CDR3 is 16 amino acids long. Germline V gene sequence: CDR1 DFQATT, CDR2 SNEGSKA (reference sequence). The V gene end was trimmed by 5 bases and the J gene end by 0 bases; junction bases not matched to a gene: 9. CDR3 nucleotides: TGCAGTGCTCCTCTTACTGGGACTAGCTCCTACAATGAGCAGTTCTTC. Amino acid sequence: CSAPLTGTSSYNEQFF.

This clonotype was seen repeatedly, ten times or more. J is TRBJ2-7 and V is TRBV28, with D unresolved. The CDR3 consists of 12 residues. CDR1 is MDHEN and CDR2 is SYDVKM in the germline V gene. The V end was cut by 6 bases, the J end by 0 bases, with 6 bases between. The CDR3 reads CASRSPSYEQYF. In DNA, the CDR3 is TGTGCCAGCAGGTCCCCCTCCTACGAGCAGTACTTC.

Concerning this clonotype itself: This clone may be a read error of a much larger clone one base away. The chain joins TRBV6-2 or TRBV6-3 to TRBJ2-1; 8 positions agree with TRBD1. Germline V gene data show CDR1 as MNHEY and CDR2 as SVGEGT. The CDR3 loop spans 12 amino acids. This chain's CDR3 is CAISTGGNEQFF. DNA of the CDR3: TGTGCCATCAGTACAGGGGGCAATGAGCAGTTCTTC.

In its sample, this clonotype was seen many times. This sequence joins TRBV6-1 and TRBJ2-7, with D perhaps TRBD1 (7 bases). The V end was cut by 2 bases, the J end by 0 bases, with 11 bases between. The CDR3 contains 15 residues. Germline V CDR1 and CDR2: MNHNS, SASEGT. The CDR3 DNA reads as TGTGCCAGCAGTGAAAGGGGGGACAGCTCCTACGAGCAGTACTTC. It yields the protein CASSERGDSSYEQYF.

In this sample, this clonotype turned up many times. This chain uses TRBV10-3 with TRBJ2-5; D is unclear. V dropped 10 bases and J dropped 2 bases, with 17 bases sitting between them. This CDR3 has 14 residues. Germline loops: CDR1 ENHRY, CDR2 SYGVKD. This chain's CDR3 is CATKQMGSQETQYF. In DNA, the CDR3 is TGTGCCACTAAGCAGATGGGGTCACAAGAGACCCAGTACTTC.

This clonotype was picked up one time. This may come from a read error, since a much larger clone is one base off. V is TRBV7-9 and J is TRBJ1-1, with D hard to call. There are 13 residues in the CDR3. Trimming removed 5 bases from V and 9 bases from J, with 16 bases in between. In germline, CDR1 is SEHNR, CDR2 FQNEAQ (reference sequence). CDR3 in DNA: TGTGCCAGCAGCCCCCAGCCAAGGGAGCAAGCTTTCTTT. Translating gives CASSPQPREQAFF.

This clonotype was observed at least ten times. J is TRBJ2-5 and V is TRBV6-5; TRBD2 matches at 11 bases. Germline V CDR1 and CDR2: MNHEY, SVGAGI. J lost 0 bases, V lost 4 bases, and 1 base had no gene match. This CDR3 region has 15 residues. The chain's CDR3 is CASSWGLADQETQYF. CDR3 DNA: TGTGCCAGCAGTTGGGGACTAGCGGACCAAGAGACCCAGTACTTC.